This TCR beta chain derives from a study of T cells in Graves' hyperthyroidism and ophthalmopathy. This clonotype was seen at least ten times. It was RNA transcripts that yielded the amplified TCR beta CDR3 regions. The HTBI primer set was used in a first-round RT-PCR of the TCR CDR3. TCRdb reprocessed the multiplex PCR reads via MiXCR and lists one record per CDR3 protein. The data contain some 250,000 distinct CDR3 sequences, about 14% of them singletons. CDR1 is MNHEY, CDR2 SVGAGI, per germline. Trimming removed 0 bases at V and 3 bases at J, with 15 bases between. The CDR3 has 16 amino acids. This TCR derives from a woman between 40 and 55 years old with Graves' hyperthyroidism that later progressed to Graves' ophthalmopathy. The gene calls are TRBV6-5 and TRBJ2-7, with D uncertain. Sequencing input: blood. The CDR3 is CASSYSIGRGLYEQYF. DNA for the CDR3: TGTGCCAGCAGTTACTCGATAGGGCGCGGCCTCTACGAGCAGTACTTC.